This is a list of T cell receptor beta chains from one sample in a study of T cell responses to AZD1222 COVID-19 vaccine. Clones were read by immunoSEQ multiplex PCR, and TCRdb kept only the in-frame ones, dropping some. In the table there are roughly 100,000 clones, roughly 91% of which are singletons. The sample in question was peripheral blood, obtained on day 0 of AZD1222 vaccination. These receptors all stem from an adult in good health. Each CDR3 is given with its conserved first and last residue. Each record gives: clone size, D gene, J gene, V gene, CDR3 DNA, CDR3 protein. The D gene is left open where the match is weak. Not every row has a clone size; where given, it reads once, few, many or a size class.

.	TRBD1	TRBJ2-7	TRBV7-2	TGTGCCACCAGCCAGGGGGTCTCCTACGAGCAGTACTTC	CATSQGVSYEQYF
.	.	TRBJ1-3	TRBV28	TGTGCCAGCTCCCCAGCCGGAAACACCATATATTTT	CASSPAGNTIYF
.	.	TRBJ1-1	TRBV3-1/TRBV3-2	TGTGCCAGCAGCCAGGGTGACGGGAGGGCTTTCTTT	CASSQGDGRAFF
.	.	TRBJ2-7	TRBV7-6	TGTGCCAGCAGCTTCGGGGTGGTGTACGAGCAGTACTTC	CASSFGVVYEQYF
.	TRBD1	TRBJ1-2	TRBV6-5	TGTGCCAGCAGCCCCGACAGGGCCTCTGGCTACACCTTC	CASSPDRASGYTF
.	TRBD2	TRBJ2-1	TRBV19	TGTGCCAGTACCAGGAGCGGGGCTCGTAACAATGAGCAGTTCTTC	CASTRSGARNNEQFF
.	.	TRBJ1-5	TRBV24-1	TGTGCCACCAGTGATTTGAGCAATCAGCCCCAGCATTTT	CATSDLSNQPQHF
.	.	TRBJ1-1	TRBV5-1	TGCGCCAGCAGCCACGGGATGAACACTGAAGCTTTCTTT	CASSHGMNTEAFF
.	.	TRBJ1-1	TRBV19	TGTGCCAGTAGTATCCGGGGGCAGGTGAACACTGAAGCTTTCTTT	CASSIRGQVNTEAFF
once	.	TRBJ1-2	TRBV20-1	TGCAGTGCTAGCTTTCCCTGGGGCTACACCTTC	CSASFPWGYTF
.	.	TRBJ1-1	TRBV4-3	TGCGCCAGCAGCCAAGGCCCGGTGAACACTGAAGCTTTCTTT	CASSQGPVNTEAFF
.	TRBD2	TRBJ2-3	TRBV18	TGTGCCAGCTCCCGGAGGGAGGGGCGGACAGATACGCAGTATTTT	CASSRREGRTDTQYF
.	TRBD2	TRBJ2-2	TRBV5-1	TGCGCCAGCAGTAGACTAGCGGGAGCGAGCGGGGAGCTGTTTTTT	CASSRLAGASGELFF
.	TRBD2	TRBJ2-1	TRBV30	TGTGCCTGGAGTATCCTCCGCGGGAGGGTGAGGCGTGAGCAGTTCTTC	CAWSILRGRVRREQFF
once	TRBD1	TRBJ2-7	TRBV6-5	TGTGCCAGCAGCCTAGAGACAGGGGGTTTCCACGAGCAGTACTTC	CASSLETGGFHEQYF
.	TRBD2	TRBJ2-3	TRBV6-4	TGTGCCAGCAGTCTAGCGGGAAGCACAGATACGCAGTATTTT	CASSLAGSTDTQYF
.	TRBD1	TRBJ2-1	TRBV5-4	TGTGCCAGCAGAACCGGGACAGGGACCTACAATGAGCAGTTCTTC	CASRTGTGTYNEQFF
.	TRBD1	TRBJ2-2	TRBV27	TGTGCCAGCAGACCTTACAGGGGAACCGGGGAGCTGTTTTTT	CASRPYRGTGELFF
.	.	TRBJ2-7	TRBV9	TGTGCCAGCAGCGTAATGGGGGCGGTGGGCGAGCAGTACTTC	CASSVMGAVGEQYF
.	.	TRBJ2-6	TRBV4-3	TGCGCCAGCAGCCAAGCTACAGGGTCTGGGGCCAACGTCCTGACTTTC	CASSQATGSGANVLTF